These T cell receptor beta chains were read from a single sample in a study of T cell responses to AZD1222 COVID-19 vaccine. The data were produced by immunoSEQ multiplex PCR, yet TCRdb's version contains in-frame clones alone and is incomplete. This sample yields around 130,000 clones, of which approximately 85% are seen a single time; approximately 1.6% belongs to the top ten. Specimen: peripheral blood, collected on day 0 of AZD1222 vaccination. These receptors were obtained from an adult in good health. Each CDR3 is given with its conserved first and last residue. The order of the fields is V gene, D gene, J gene, CDR3 DNA, CDR3 protein. The D gene is left open where the match is weak.

TRBV7-6	TRBD1	TRBJ1-4	TGTGCCAGCAGCGTCCGGGACAGGGCGGAGGCTAATGAAAAACTGTTTTTT	CASSVRDRAEANEKLFF
TRBV7-7	.	TRBJ2-2	TGTGCCAGCAGCCTATTTTCAGGGAACACCGGGGAGCTGTTTTTT	CASSLFSGNTGELFF
TRBV11-3	.	TRBJ1-5	TGTGCCAGCAGCTTACGAGTTCATCAGCCCCAGCATTTT	CASSLRVHQPQHF
TRBV21-1	.	TRBJ1-4	TGTGCCAGCAGACCGACACATCGGGACAGGGATCCCCAGGGGGGTGAAAAACTGTTTTTT	CASRPTHRDRDPQGGEKLFF
TRBV30	TRBD1	TRBJ1-3	TGTGCCTGGAGTGTCACAGGGGAGCCCGGAAACACCATATATTTT	CAWSVTGEPGNTIYF
TRBV20-1	.	TRBJ1-1	TGCAGTGCTAGTGACCCCGGGGGGGGAATCATGAACACTGAAGCTTTCTTT	CSASDPGGGIMNTEAFF
TRBV7-8	.	TRBJ1-1	TGTGCCAGCAGCTTAGGACGAGGGAACACTGAAGCTTTCTTT	CASSLGRGNTEAFF
TRBV13	.	TRBJ2-1	TGTGCCAGCGGGGGCCTGACCACGGGGAATGAGCAGTTCTTC	CASGGLTTGNEQFF
TRBV10-2	.	TRBJ2-7	TGCGCCAGCAGTGAGTCTCGGGGGTCCTACGAGCAGTACTTC	CASSESRGSYEQYF
TRBV13	.	TRBJ1-5	TGTGCCAGCAGCCCGGGACAAGTCAATCAGCCCCAGCATTTT	CASSPGQVNQPQHF